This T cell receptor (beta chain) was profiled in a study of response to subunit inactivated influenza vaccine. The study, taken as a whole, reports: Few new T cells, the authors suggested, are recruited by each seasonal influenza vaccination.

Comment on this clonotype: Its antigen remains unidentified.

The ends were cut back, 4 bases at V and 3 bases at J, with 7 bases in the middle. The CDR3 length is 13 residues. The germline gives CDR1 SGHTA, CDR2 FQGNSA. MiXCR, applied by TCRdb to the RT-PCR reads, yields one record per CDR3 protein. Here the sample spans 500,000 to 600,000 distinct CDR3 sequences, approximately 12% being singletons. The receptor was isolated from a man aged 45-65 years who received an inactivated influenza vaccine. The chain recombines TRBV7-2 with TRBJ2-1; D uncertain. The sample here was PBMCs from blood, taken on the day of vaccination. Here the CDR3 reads CASSSAHYNEQFF. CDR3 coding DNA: TGTGCCAGCAGCTCGGCCCACTACAATGAGCAGTTCTTC. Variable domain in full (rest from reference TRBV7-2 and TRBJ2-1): GAGVSQSPSNKVTEKGKDVELRCDPISGHTALYWYRQSLGQGLEFLIYFQGNSAPDKSGLPSDRFSAERTGGSVSTLTIQRTQQEDSAVYLCASSSAHYNEQFFGPGTRLTVL.